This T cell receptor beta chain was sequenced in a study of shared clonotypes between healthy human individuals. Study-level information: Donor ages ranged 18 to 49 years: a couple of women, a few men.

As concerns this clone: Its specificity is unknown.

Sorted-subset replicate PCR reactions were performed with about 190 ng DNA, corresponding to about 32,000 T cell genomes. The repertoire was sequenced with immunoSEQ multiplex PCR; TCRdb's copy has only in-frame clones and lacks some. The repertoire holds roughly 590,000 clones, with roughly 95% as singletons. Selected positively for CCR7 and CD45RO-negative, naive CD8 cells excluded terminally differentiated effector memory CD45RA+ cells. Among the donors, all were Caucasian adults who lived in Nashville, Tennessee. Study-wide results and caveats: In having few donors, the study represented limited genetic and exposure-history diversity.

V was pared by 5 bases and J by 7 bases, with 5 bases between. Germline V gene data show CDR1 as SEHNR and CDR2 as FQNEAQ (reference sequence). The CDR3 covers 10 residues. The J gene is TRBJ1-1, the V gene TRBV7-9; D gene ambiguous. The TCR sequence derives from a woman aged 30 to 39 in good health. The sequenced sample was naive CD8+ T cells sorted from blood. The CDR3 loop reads CASSPDEAFF. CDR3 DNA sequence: TGTGCCAGCAGCCCTGATGAAGCTTTCTTT.